A single sample is the source of the 27 T cell receptor beta chains below, sequenced in a study of blood T cells in healthy people across ages (dated by TCRdb to the mid-2010s). Library prep was done by 5' RACE. Sequenced using an Illumina HiSeq 2500. A second PCR of roughly 7 to 12 cycles was run with a J-beta primer mix and a sample-barcoded 5' primer. TCRdb redid the processing of the public reads, applying fastp at Q25 and MiXCR, and retained in-frame beta chains. Rows matching on CDR3 protein sequence are summarized as one entry with the most common DNA and genes. A total of just over 1 million distinct CDR3 sequences appear in this sample, 40% to 45% of them only once. The ten largest clones take up around 18% of the sample. Sequencing input: blood. The receptors here all came from a woman in her sixties or seventies in good health.

The chain joins TRBV7-3 to TRBJ2-7; D possibly corresponds to TRBD1 (6 bases). The V gene's germline CDR1 is SGHTA and CDR2 FQGTGA. The ends were cut back, 5 bases at V and 0 bases at J, with 11 bases in the middle. This CDR3 is built from 14 residues. Here the CDR3 DNA reads TGTGCCAGCAGCCCCGACAGGTACTCCTACGAGCAGTACTTC. This translates into CASSPDRYSYEQYF.

The chain is built from TRBV10-3 and TRBJ2-7; D tentatively fits TRBD1 or TRBD2 (5 bases each). Between the trimmed V and J ends, which lost 0 bases and 2 bases, there was a span of 11 bases. The CDR3 spans 15 residues. From germline, CDR1 is ENHRY and CDR2 SYGVKD. CDR3 region: CAISESGPLAYEQYF. CDR3 DNA: TGTGCCATCAGTGAGTCGGGACCGCTAGCCTACGAGCAGTACTTC.

This clonotype turned up a few times. The chain couples TRBV21-1 to TRBJ1-1. TRBV21-1 is reported as a pseudogene. This CDR3 has 12 amino acids. The CDR3 DNA reads TGTGCCAGCAGCAAAGAGAAAACTGAAGCTTTCTTT. Residues: CASSKEKTEAFF.

The sample holds a few counts of this clonotype. V is TRBV4-2 and J is TRBJ2-5; 8 bases match TRBD2. V lost 4 bases to trimming and J lost 5 bases; unmatched junction nucleotides: 12. The CDR3 totals 16 residues. Germline V gene lookup returns CDR1 LGHNA and CDR2 YNFKEQ. The CDR3 here is CASSPGGAGGGETQYF. The DNA for the CDR3 is TGTGCCAGCAGCCCCGGGGGGGCGGGGGGAGGTGAGACCCAGTACTTC.

As to this clonotype: This sequence may be a read error, since a much larger clone differs from it by one base. The chain carries TRBV20-1 and TRBJ2-1; D is perhaps TRBD2 (5 bases). Judging by the DNA end, TRBJ2-7 fits better; the J call may be wrong. This CDR3 has 15 amino acids. In germline, CDR1 is DFQATT, CDR2 SNEGSKA (reference sequence). The CDR3 region has the DNA TGCAGTGCTTTTCCCCATAGAGGGTCCTACAATGAGCAGTACTTC. Translated: CSAFPHRGSYNEQYF.

This clonotype has a handful of counts. The chain recombines TRBV25-1 with TRBJ1-1, with unresolved D. Germline values: CDR1 MGHDK, CDR2 SYGVNS. The CDR3 is 12 residues long. V was shortened by 7 bases and J by 3 bases, with 9 bases between the two germline ends. The CDR3 region is CASTHSDTEAFF. The CDR3 nucleotides read TGTGCCAGCACTCACAGTGACACTGAAGCTTTCTTT. The whole variable domain, remainder taken from reference TRBV25-1 and TRBJ1-1, is EADIYQTPRYLVIGTGKKITLECSQTMGHDKMYWYQQDPGMELHLIHYSYGVNSTEKGDLSSESTVSRIRTEHFPLTLESARPSHTSQYLCASTHSDTEAFFGQGTRLTVV.

Of note for this clonotype: This may be a read error: a much more frequent sequence differs by one nucleotide. The V call is TRBV20-1, the J call TRBJ2-7; D perhaps matches TRBD2 (5 bases). The CDR3 has 13 amino acids. CDR1 DFQATT and CDR2 SNEGSKA come from the germline V gene (reference sequence). The V end lost 4 bases, the J end lost 2 bases, and 12 bases lay between the germline ends. The CDR3 nucleotides are TGCAGTGCTATCCGCGGGTCCCCCTACGAGCAGTACTTC. Translating gives CSAIRGSPYEQYF.

There are many counts of this clonotype. V usage is TRBV25-1 and J usage is TRBJ2-1; 14 nucleotides agree with TRBD2. V shed 3 bases, J shed 7 bases, and the junction held 20 bases outside the gene matches. The CDR3 has 21 amino acids. CDR1 is MGHDK and CDR2 is SYGVNS in the germline V gene. The CDR3, as DNA: TGTGCCAGCAGTGAGAAAGGAGGGGGGGACAGGGGGACTAGCGGGAGTAATGAGCAGTTCTTC. Its translation is CASSEKGGGDRGTSGSNEQFF.

CDR3 coding DNA: TGTGCCAGCAGCCTATCCCGTAGATACGAGCAGTACTTC. As protein: CASSLSRRYEQYF. The V gene is TRBV12-3 or TRBV12-4, the J gene TRBJ2-7, with D hard to call. Trimming cost V 6 bases and J 4 bases, with 13 bases left between them. This CDR3 spans 13 amino acids.

This clonotype has more than one count but fewer than ten. The J gene is TRBJ2-7, the V gene TRBV4-2, with 7 bases aligning to TRBD1. V trimming: 5 bases; J trimming: 3 bases; junction bases outside the gene matches: 10. This CDR3 has 15 residues. Germline V lookup: CDR1 LGHNA, CDR2 YNFKEQ. The CDR3 region has the DNA TGTGCCAGCAGCTACGCTTCGACAGGGTTCTACGAGCAGTACTTC. Translated: CASSYASTGFYEQYF.

This clonotype was picked up a small number of times. The chain carries TRBV6-2 or TRBV6-3 and TRBJ2-7, with 10 bases matching TRBD2. The CDR3 extends over 15 amino acids. Germline CDR1 is MNHEY and CDR2 is SVGEGT. Trimming cost V 8 bases and J 0 bases; bases outside gene matches: 7. DNA of the CDR3: TGTGCCAGCGGAACCATAGCGGGAGGCTCCTACGAGCAGTACTTC. Protein: CASGTIAGGSYEQYF.

About this clonotype itself: Since a much larger clone is just one base distant, this may be a read error. This chain joins TRBV20-1 and TRBJ2-4; 10 bases are shared with TRBD2. CDR1 DFQATT and CDR2 SNEGSKA come from the germline V gene (reference sequence). This CDR3 spans 11 amino acids. DNA of the CDR3: TGCAGCTTAGCGGGAGGTTACGAGCGGTACTTC. Protein product: CSLAGGYERYF.

The V call is TRBV2, the J call TRBJ2-1, with D possibly called TRBD1 or TRBD2 (5 bases each). V lost 5 bases and J 8 bases, leaving 16 bases between the germline ends. The CDR3 loop spans 14 amino acids. Germline V lookup: CDR1 SNHLY, CDR2 FYNNEI. The CDR3 loop reads CASSRSSGADEQFF. The CDR3 nucleotides read TGTGCCAGCAGTCGAAGCTCCGGGGCCGATGAGCAGTTCTTC.

The table lists this clonotype with a count of one. An end of the junction does not agree with germline; a read error may underlie this. The chain links TRBV18 to TRBJ2-4, with D hard to call. TRBJ2-5 explains the end of the DNA better; the J call may be wrong. The CDR3 contains 13 residues. CDR1 is KGHSH and CDR2 is LQKENI in the germline V gene. CDR3 amino acids: CAGSLGLGETQYF. As DNA, the CDR3 is TGTGCCGGCTCCCTCGGGTTGGGAGAGACCCAGTACTTC.

This clonotype turned up a few times. The chain recombines TRBV3-1 with TRBJ2-3; D gene ambiguous. The V gene lost 0 bases and the J gene lost 7 bases, with 17 bases spanning the gap. There are 16 residues in the CDR3. CDR1 LGHDT and CDR2 YNNKEL come from the germline V gene (reference sequence). Written as DNA, the CDR3 is TGTGCCAGCAGCCAAGACCCCCCCTCAAGTGGGAATACGCAGTATTTT. Translation gives CASSQDPPSSGNTQYF.

The chain joins TRBV2 to TRBJ1-4, with D tentatively TRBD1 (6 bases). The germline CDR1 and CDR2 sequences are SNHLY and FYNNEI. This CDR3 spans 15 amino acids. V lost 5 bases and J 5 bases, leaving 15 bases between the germline ends. CDR3 DNA sequence: TGTGCCAGCAGTACCTCGGCAGGGACAAATGAAAAACTGTTTTTT. Its translation is CASSTSAGTNEKLFF.

This clonotype has a handful of counts. V and J are TRBV12-3 or TRBV12-4 and TRBJ1-1; TRBD1 matches at 9 bases. The CDR3 runs to 14 residues. V trimming: 3 bases; J trimming: 8 bases; junction bases outside the gene matches: 7. CDR3 sequence reads: CASSLGTGGAEAFF. CDR3 in DNA: TGTGCCAGCAGTTTGGGTACAGGGGGCGCGGAAGCTTTCTTT.

This chain links TRBV27 with TRBJ2-5, with D possibly TRBD1 on 6 matching bases. V lost 2 bases and J lost 0, with 13 bases in between. The germline V gene has CDR1 MNHEY and CDR2 SMNVEV (reference sequence). The length of the CDR3 is 16 residues. This chain's CDR3 is CASSLAHRDNQETQYF. The CDR3 DNA sequence: TGTGCCAGCAGTTTAGCTCACAGGGATAACCAAGAGACCCAGTACTTC.

This clonotype occurred a few times. The V gene is TRBV29-1, the J gene TRBJ2-1; D is uncertain. Germline CDR1 and CDR2: SQVTM and ANQGSEA. This CDR3 has 13 amino acids. With 3 bases removed from V and 8 bases from J, the gap between germline ends came to 14 bases. The CDR3 here is CSVDPGVVDEQFF. CDR3 in DNA: TGCAGCGTTGATCCCGGAGTCGTCGATGAGCAGTTCTTC.

The chain links TRBV6-5 to TRBJ1-1; tentative D call: TRBD1 (5 bases). The CDR3 is made up of 13 amino acids. The germline gives CDR1 MNHEY, CDR2 SVGAGI. The CDR3 here is CAGAETVNTEAFF. The CDR3 DNA reads as TGTGCAGGGGCCGAAACGGTTAACACTGAAGCTTTCTTT.

This clonotype occurred a few times. The chain links TRBV7-8 to TRBJ1-6; TRBD1 matches at 10 bases. With 7 bases clipped from V and 1 base from J, the junction kept 10 bases outside the gene matches. This CDR3 has 18 amino acids. CDR1 is SGHVS, CDR2 FQNEAQ, per germline. Written as DNA, the CDR3 is TGTGCCAGCACCCTGACAGGGGGCGCGGGATCCTATAATTCACCCCTCCACTTT. Protein product: CASTLTGGAGSYNSPLHF. Drawing the rest from reference TRBV7-8 and TRBJ1-6, the complete variable domain is GAGVSQSPRYKVAKRGQDVALRCDPISGHVSLFWYQQALGQGPEFLTYFQNEAQLDKSGLPSDRFFAERPEGSVSTLKIQRTQQEDSAVYLCASTLTGGAGSYNSPLHFGNGTRLTVT.

V and J are TRBV24-1 and TRBJ2-1, with 8 bases identical to TRBD2. The end of the DNA is better explained by TRBJ2-7, so the J call may be wrong. The CDR3 extends over 14 amino acids. From germline, CDR1 is KGHDR and CDR2 SFDVKD. CDR3 in amino acids: CATSTGLGYNEQYF. As DNA, the CDR3 is TGTGCCACCAGCACGGGACTAGGGTACAATGAGCAGTACTTC.

The gene calls are TRBV30 and TRBJ2-4; D gene unclear. Gene TRBJ2-7 matches the end of the DNA better, so the J call may be wrong. The CDR3 length is 8 residues. CDR1 is GTSNPN and CDR2 is SVGIG in the germline V gene (reference sequence). The CDR3 spells CACDEQYF. For the CDR3, the DNA is TGTGCCTGCGACGAGCAGTACTTC.

This clonotype was seen a single time. The chain has TRBV5-1 and TRBJ1-4; TRBD1 might be the D (6 bases). V lost 1 base and J lost 0, with 10 bases in between. CDR1 and CDR2 (germline): SGHRS, YFSETQ. The CDR3 consists of 16 residues. CDR3 loop: CASSLSGGTTNEKLFF. CDR3 nucleotides: TGCGCCAGCAGCTTGTCGGGGGGCACAACTAATGAAAAACTGTTTTTT.

The CDR3 sequence is CSARDQTGGDSPLHF. The DNA of the CDR3 is TGCAGTGCTAGAGACCAGACAGGGGGAGATTCACCCCTCCACTTT. The chain has TRBV20-1 and TRBJ1-6; TRBD1 aligns across 9 bases. J was trimmed by 8 bases and V by 0 bases; bases with no gene match: 5. CDR3 length equals 15 residues. Germline V gene data show CDR1 as DFQATT and CDR2 as SNEGSKA (reference sequence).

This clonotype was recorded once. The rearrangement links TRBV7-2 to TRBJ2-1; 8 bases agree with TRBD2. V trimming: 2 bases; J trimming: 0 bases; junction bases outside the gene matches: 15. CDR1 SGHTA and CDR2 FQGNSA come from the germline V gene. CDR3 size: 20 residues. The CDR3 bases are TGTGCCAGCAGCTTACGATTTAGAGGGGGACTAGGGAGCTCCTACAATGAGCAGTTCTTC. This translates into CASSLRFRGGLGSSYNEQFF.

This clonotype showed up just a few times. This chain connects TRBV20-1 to TRBJ2-7; D remains ambiguous. Trimming removed 5 bases at V and 2 bases at J, with 13 bases between. The V gene's germline CDR1 is DFQATT and CDR2 SNEGSKA (reference sequence). The CDR3 length is 13 residues. The CDR3 protein is CSAQLVAAYEQYF. The CDR3 DNA reads as TGCAGTGCTCAACTCGTTGCGGCCTACGAGCAGTACTTC.